The entry below gives a single T cell receptor beta chain sequence along with its context. Its antigen is currently unknown. Memory CD4+ cells were the fraction left after CD45RA+ naive selection. This sample was taken from a study of shared clonotypes between healthy human individuals. Findings and limits, study-wide: Sampling involved blood alone; tissue repertoires likely differ. Larger estimated richness was generally recorded for naive subsets relative to memory subsets.

This CDR3 is built from 18 residues. Germline V gene lookup returns CDR1 KGHSH and CDR2 LQKENI. Trimming cost V 3 bases and J 5 bases; bases outside gene matches: 10. Sorted-subset replicate PCRs used about 200 ng of genomic DNA. This amount corresponded to tens of thousands of T cell genomes. Repertoires were generated with immunoSEQ multiplex PCR, while TCRdb's copy carries only in-frame clones and drops some. The sample has under 650,000 clones; 90% to 96% are singletons. The sequenced sample was naive CD4+ T cells sorted from blood. The subset here: CD45RA+ positively selected. The V gene is TRBV18, the J gene TRBJ2-1; 13 bases fit TRBD2. This TCR was sampled from a woman aged 25 to 39 in good health. The CDR3 reads CASSPFWTSGRQHNEQFF. The CDR3 region has the DNA TGTGCCAGCTCACCCTTCTGGACTAGCGGGAGACAACACAATGAGCAGTTCTTC. Full variable domain (missing parts from reference TRBV18 and TRBJ2-1): NAGVMQNPRHLVRRRGQEARLRCSPMKGHSHVYWYRQLPEEGLKFMVYLQKENIIDESGMPKERFSAEFPKEGPSILRIQQVVRGDSAAYFCASSPFWTSGRQHNEQFFGPGTRLTVL.